This entry lists 16 T cell receptor beta chains sequenced from one sample in a study of blood T cell repertoires in COVID-19. The assay was immunoSEQ multiplex PCR, and TCRdb's table has in-frame clones only and misses some. This table holds roughly 150,000 clones, less than 80% found once. Input material: PBMCs or T cells enriched from blood (not recorded which). The receptor set was obtained from a woman between 65 and 79 years old in a cohort exposed to, infected with or recovered from COVID-19 (not recorded which).

The rearrangement uses TRBV6-5 and TRBJ1-5, with 9 bases that match TRBD1. V shed 8 bases and J 7 bases; nucleotides not matched to a gene: 9. The germline V gene has CDR1 MNHEY and CDR2 SVGAGI. This CDR3 comprises 14 residues. CDR3 protein: CASGTGRDGQPQHF. Here the CDR3 DNA reads TGTGCCAGCGGGACAGGGAGGGATGGGCAGCCCCAGCATTTT.

Note on this clone: One end of the junction varies from germline; a read error may be responsible. The V gene is TRBV7-7, the J gene TRBJ2-3, with 7 nucleotides matching TRBD1. This CDR3 has 15 residues. Germline assignment: CDR1 SSHAT and CDR2 FNYEAQ (reference sequence). The CDR3, as DNA: TGTGCTAGCAGCTCCCGGGGACAGCTCACAGATACGCAGTATTTT. Protein: CASSSRGQLTDTQYF.

The chain is built from TRBV7-9 and TRBJ2-1; 9 bases are a match to TRBD2. There are 14 residues in the CDR3. The germline V gene encodes CDR1 SEHNR and CDR2 FQNEAQ (reference sequence). The V and J ends lost 3 bases and 4 bases, in that order; junction bases with no gene match: 1. The CDR3 protein is CASSFAGGYNEQFF. CDR3 DNA sequence: TGTGCCAGCAGCTTTGCGGGAGGGTACAATGAGCAGTTCTTC.

This clone occurred once. V usage is TRBV5-1 and J usage is TRBJ2-2, with 10 bases that match TRBD1. The CDR3 loop spans 15 amino acids. V lost 4 bases and J lost 8; bases outside the gene matches: 8. From germline, CDR1 is SGHRS and CDR2 YFSETQ. Here the CDR3 reads CASSTGQGDVGELFF. CDR3 bases: TGCGCCAGCAGCACCGGACAGGGGGATGTTGGGGAGCTGTTTTTT.

The chain links TRBV5-1 to TRBJ1-1; D not resolved. The V gene lost 6 bases and the J gene lost 1 base, with 13 bases spanning the gap. The CDR3 contains 14 residues. The germline CDR1 and CDR2 sequences are SGHRS and YFSETQ. The chain's CDR3 is CASKGAEQNTEAFF. The CDR3 DNA is TGCGCCAGCAAAGGAGCAGAACAGAACACTGAAGCTTTCTTT.

The chain uses TRBV29-1 and TRBJ1-4; D not certain. V was pared by 1 base and J by 4 bases, with 7 bases between. The germline CDR1 and CDR2 sequences are SQVTM and ANQGSEA. The length of the CDR3 is 13 residues. The CDR3 spells CSVEVQLNEKLFF. In DNA form, the CDR3 reads TGCAGCGTTGAAGTACAGCTTAATGAAAAACTGTTTTTT.

The chain is built from TRBV2 and TRBJ2-7; D possibly corresponds to TRBD1 (6 bases). The CDR3 has 13 residues. The ends were cut back, 6 bases at V and 3 bases at J, with 12 bases in the middle. Germline V gene sequence: CDR1 SNHLY, CDR2 FYNNEI. CDR3 residues: CASSHGTYYEQYF. The DNA of the CDR3 is TGTGCCAGCAGCCACGGGACATACTACGAGCAGTACTTC. Drawing the rest from reference TRBV2 and TRBJ2-7, the complete variable domain is EPEVTQTPSHQVTQMGQEVILRCVPISNHLYFYWYRQILGQKVEFLVSFYNNEISEKSEIFDDQFSVERPDGSNFTLKIRSTKLEDSAMYFCASSHGTYYEQYFGPGTRLTVT.

The V gene is TRBV2, the J gene TRBJ2-7, with D possibly TRBD1 on 6 matching bases. V gave up 6 bases and J gave up 1 base, with 19 bases separating them. This CDR3 is built from 16 residues. Germline CDR1 SNHLY, CDR2 FYNNEI. CDR3 nucleotide sequence: TGTGCCAGCAGGAGGGACACCCCTAGAACGTCCTACGAGCAGTACTTC. Amino acid sequence: CASRRDTPRTSYEQYF.

This clone was seen a few times. The V and J genes are TRBV25-1 and TRBJ1-2; D is ambiguous. V was trimmed by 5 bases and J by 8 bases, leaving 15 bases between them. This CDR3 region has 13 residues. Germline CDR1 reads MGHDK; CDR2 reads SYGVNS. CDR3 sequence: CASSIATYGGYTF. CDR3 in DNA: TGTGCCAGCAGTATTGCAACATATGGCGGCTACACCTTC.

The chain uses TRBV27 and TRBJ2-2; 7 bases agree with TRBD1. Looked up from germline, CDR1 is MNHEY and CDR2 is SMNVEV (reference sequence). The CDR3 consists of 15 residues. V trimming: 6 bases; J trimming: 1 base; junction bases outside the gene matches: 5. Written as DNA, the CDR3 is TGTGCCAGCAGGTTGACAGGGTTGAACACCGGGGAGCTGTTTTTT. Amino acids: CASRLTGLNTGELFF.

This clone was counted between two and nine times. The V and J genes are TRBV28 and TRBJ2-2; TRBD2 might be the D (5 bases). Germline V gene lookup returns CDR1 MDHEN and CDR2 SYDVKM. Between the trimmed V and J ends, which lost 7 bases and 5 bases, there was a span of 11 bases. The CDR3 runs to 13 residues. In DNA, the CDR3 is TGTGCCAGCAAGGACGGGGTGACCGGGGAGCTGTTTTTT. Translation: CASKDGVTGELFF.

This chain links TRBV27 with TRBJ2-3; D possibly corresponds to TRBD1 (6 bases). Trimming left V 8 bases short and J 0 bases short, with 15 bases between. The CDR3 has 15 residues. The germline V gene has CDR1 MNHEY and CDR2 SMNVEV (reference sequence). DNA for the CDR3: TGTGCCAGCCGCCGACAGGTCTCTAGCACAGATACGCAGTATTTT. This codes for CASRRQVSSTDTQYF.

The chain recombines TRBV28 with TRBJ1-4; TRBD1 agrees at 8 bases. The V and J ends lost 5 bases and 8 bases, in that order; junction bases with no gene match: 10. Germline-derived CDR1 and CDR2 are MDHEN and SYDVKM. The CDR3 has 15 amino acids. The CDR3 DNA is TGTGCCAGCAGTCCGGCGGACAGGGAGGGGGAAAAACTGTTTTTT. Translating it yields CASSPADREGEKLFF.

The chain uses TRBV12-3 or TRBV12-4 and TRBJ1-2; no clear D gene. V was trimmed by 6 bases and J by 3 bases, leaving 8 bases between them. The CDR3 sequence is 12 residues long. The CDR3 loop reads CASSLRDYGYTF. Here the CDR3 DNA reads TGTGCCAGCAGCCTCCGAGACTATGGCTACACCTTC.

This chain links TRBV19 with TRBJ2-1; D not certain. This CDR3 has 10 residues. CDR1 is LNHDA and CDR2 is SQIVND in the germline V gene (reference sequence). Between the trimmed V and J ends, which lost 11 bases and 8 bases, there was a span of 10 bases. This chain's CDR3 is CASGRYEQFF. The DNA for the CDR3 is TGTGCCTCAGGCCGATATGAGCAGTTCTTC.

V gene TRBV19 combines with J gene TRBJ1-2; 9 bases agree with TRBD1. The CDR3 length is 16 residues. Germline lookup yields CDR1 LNHDA and CDR2 SQIVND (reference sequence). J lost 6 bases, V lost 2 bases, and 10 bases had no gene match. CDR3 sequence: CASSIRQGVAHDGYTF. The CDR3 DNA sequence: TGTGCCAGTAGTATAAGACAGGGGGTCGCCCATGATGGCTACACCTTC.